The 2 T cell receptor beta chains below all came from one sample that was sequenced in a study of human T cells and chemical hapten exposure. Indicated time point: patch test 2, 6 weeks after DPC sensitization. The treatment was: therapeutic diphenylcyclopropenone sensitization with weekly scalp DPC. RNA extraction used unfractionated whole blood as the source of total RNA. One entry per CDR3 protein, called by TCRdb with MiXCR from the RACE reads. The repertoire includes approximately 46,000 distinct CDR3 sequences, approximately 9.5% of them detected once, and 11% to 15% sits in the top ten. The starting material was whole blood, obtained in connection with sensitization to the hapten diphenylcyclopropenone (DPC). The receptors were sampled from a woman aged 25 to 45 with alopecia areata. Some clones in this sample may be carry-over from other donors' samples.

In its sample, this clonotype was seen a few times. J is TRBJ2-3 and V is TRBV29-1; no clear D. Trimming took off 2 bases at V and 8 bases at J, with 14 bases between the two ends. The CDR3 is 13 amino acids. Germline CDR1 SQVTM, CDR2 ANQGSEA. The CDR3 protein is CSVETVGKGTQYF. In nucleotides, the CDR3 is TGCAGCGTTGAAACTGTAGGGAAAGGTACGCAGTATTTT.

The chain links TRBV29-1 to TRBJ2-4; no clear D. The V end was cut by 0 bases, the J end by 4 bases, with 7 bases between. There are 13 residues in the CDR3. CDR1 is SQVTM, CDR2 ANQGSEA, per germline. The CDR3 loop reads CSVEDQWKNIQYF. As DNA, the CDR3 is TGCAGCGTTGAAGATCAGTGGAAAAACATTCAGTACTTC.